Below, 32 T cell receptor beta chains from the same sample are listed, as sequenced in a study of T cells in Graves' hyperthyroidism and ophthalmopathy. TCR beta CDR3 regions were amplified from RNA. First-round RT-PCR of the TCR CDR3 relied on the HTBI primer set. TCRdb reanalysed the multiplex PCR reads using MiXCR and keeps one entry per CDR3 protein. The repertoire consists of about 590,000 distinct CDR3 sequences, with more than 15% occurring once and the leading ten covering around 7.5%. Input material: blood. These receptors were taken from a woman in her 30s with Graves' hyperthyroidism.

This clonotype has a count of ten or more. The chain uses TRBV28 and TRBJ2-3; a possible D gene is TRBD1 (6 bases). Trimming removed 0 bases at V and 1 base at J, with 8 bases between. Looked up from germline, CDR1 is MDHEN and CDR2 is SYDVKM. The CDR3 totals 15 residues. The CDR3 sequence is CASSLWDSRTDTQYF. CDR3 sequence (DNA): TGTGCCAGCAGTTTATGGGACAGCCGCACAGATACGCAGTATTTT.

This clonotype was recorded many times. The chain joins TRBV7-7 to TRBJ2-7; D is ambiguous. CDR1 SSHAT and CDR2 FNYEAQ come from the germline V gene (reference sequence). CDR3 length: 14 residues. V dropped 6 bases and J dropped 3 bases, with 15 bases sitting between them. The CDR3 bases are TGTGCCAGCAGTTCCCCGGCTAGGGTCTACGAGCAGTACTTC. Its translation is CASSSPARVYEQYF.

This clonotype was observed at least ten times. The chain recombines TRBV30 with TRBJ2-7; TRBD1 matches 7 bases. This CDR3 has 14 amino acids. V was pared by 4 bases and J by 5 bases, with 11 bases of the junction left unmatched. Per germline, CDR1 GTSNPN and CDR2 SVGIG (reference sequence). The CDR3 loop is CAWIYGQESHEQYF. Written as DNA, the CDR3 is TGTGCCTGGATTTACGGACAGGAAAGCCACGAGCAGTACTTC.

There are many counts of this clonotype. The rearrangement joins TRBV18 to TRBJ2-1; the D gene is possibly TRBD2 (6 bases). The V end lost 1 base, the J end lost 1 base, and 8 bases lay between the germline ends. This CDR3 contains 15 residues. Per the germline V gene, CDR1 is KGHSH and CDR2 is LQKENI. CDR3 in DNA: TGTGCCAGCTCACCACGTGCGGGATCCTACAATGAGCAGTTCTTC. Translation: CASSPRAGSYNEQFF.

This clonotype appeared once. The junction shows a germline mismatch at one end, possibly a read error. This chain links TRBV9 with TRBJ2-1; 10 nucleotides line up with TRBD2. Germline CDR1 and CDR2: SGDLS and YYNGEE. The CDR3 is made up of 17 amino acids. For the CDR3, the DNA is TGTGCCGGCAGCGTATCCTTGGTTAGCGGGAGGAACAATGAGCAGTTCTTC. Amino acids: CAGSVSLVSGRNNEQFF.

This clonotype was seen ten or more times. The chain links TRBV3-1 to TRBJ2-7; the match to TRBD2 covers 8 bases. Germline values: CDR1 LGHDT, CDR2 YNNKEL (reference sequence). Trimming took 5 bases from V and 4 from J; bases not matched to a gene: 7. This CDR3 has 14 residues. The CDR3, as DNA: TGTGCCAGCAGCACTGGGACTAGACATTACGAGCAGTACTTC. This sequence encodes CASSTGTRHYEQYF.

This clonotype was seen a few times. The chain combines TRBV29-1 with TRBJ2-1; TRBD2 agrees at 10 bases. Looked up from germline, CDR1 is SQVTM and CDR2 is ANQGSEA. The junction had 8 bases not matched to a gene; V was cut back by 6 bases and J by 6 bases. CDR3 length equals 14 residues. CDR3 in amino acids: CSVYLAGAANEQFF. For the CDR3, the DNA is TGCAGCGTCTACCTAGCGGGAGCCGCCAATGAGCAGTTCTTC.

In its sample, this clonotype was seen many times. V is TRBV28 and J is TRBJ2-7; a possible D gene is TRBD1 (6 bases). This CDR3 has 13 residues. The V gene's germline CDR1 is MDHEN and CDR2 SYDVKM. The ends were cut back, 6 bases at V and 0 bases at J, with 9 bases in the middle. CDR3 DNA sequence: TGTGCCAGCAGAACAGGGATCTCCTACGAGCAGTACTTC. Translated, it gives CASRTGISYEQYF.

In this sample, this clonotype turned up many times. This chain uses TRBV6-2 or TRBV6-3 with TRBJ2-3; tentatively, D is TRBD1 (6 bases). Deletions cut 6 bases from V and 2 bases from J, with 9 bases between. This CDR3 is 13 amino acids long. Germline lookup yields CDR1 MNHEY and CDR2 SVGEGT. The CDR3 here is CASSDRHTDTQYF. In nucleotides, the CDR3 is TGTGCCAGCAGCGACAGGCACACAGATACGCAGTATTTT.

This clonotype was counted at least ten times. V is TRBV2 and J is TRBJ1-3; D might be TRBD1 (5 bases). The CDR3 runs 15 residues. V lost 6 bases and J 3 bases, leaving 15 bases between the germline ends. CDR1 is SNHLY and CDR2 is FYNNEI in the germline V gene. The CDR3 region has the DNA TGTGCCAGCAGAAGGACATCTCTGGTTGGAAACACCATATATTTT. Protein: CASRRTSLVGNTIYF.

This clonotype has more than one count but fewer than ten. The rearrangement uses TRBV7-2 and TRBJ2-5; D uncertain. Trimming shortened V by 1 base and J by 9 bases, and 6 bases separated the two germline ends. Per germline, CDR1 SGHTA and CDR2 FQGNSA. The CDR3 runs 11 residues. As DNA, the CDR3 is TGTGCCAGCAGCTTAGGGGTAGCCCAGTACTTC. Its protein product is CASSLGVAQYF.

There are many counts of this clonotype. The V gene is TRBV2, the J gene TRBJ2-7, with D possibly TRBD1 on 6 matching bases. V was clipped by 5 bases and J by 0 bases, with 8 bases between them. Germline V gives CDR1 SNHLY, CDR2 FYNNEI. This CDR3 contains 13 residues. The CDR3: CASSRDNSYEQYF. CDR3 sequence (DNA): TGTGCCAGCAGTCGGGACAACTCCTACGAGCAGTACTTC.

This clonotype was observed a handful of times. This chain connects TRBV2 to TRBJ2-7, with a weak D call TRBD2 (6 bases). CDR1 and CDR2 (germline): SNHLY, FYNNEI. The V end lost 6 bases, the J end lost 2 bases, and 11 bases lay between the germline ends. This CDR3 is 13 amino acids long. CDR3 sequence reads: CASREGLPYEQYF. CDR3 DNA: TGTGCCAGCAGAGAGGGACTGCCCTACGAGCAGTACTTC.

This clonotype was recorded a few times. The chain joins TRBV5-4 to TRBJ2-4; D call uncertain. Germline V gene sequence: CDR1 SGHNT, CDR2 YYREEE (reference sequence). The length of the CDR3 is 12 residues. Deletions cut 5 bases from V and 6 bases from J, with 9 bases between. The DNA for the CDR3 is TGTGCCAGCAGGAGCTCAGGAAACATTCAGTACTTC. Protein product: CASRSSGNIQYF.

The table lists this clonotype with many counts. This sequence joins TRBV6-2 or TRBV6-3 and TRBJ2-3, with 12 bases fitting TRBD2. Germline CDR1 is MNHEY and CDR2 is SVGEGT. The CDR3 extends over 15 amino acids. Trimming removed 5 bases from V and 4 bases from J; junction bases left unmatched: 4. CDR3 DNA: TGTGCCAGCAGTCGACTAGCGGGAGACCCAGATACGCAGTATTTT. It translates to CASSRLAGDPDTQYF.

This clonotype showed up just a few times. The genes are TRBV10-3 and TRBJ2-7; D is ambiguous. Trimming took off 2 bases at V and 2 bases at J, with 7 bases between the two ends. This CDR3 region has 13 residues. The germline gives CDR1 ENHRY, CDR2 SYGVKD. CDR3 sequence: CAISEQKTYEQYF. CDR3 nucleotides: TGTGCCATCAGTGAGCAAAAGACCTACGAGCAGTACTTC.

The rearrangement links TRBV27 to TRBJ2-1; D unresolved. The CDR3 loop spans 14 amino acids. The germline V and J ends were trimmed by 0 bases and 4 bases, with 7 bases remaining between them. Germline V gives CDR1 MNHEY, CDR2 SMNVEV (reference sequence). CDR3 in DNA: TGTGCCAGCAGTTTATCCAGCGCGTACAATGAGCAGTTCTTC. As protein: CASSLSSAYNEQFF.

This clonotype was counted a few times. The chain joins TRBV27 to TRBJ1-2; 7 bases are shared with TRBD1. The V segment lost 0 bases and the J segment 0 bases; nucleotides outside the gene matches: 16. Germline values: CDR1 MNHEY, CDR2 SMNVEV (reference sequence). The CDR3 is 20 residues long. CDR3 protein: CASSLSAVPGQFQANYGYTF. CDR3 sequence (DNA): TGTGCCAGCAGTTTATCAGCAGTCCCGGGACAGTTCCAAGCTAACTATGGCTACACCTTC.

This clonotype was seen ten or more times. The CDR3 DNA sequence: TGCAGCGTCCAACAGGGGGCGAGGGAGACCCAGTACTTC. This codes for CSVQQGARETQYF. The genes are TRBV29-1 and TRBJ2-5, with 9 bases identical to TRBD1. The germline V gene has CDR1 SQVTM and CDR2 ANQGSEA. The CDR3 contains 13 residues. With V trimmed by 6 bases and J by 5 bases, 7 bases remained unmatched. The full variable domain, in which reference TRBV29-1 and TRBJ2-5 provide the parts outside the CDR3, is SAVISQKPSRDICQRGTSLTIQCQVDSQVTMMFWYRQQPGQSLTLIATANQGSEATYESGFVIDKFPISRPNLTFSTLTVSNMSPEDSSIYLCSVQQGARETQYFGPGTRLLVL.

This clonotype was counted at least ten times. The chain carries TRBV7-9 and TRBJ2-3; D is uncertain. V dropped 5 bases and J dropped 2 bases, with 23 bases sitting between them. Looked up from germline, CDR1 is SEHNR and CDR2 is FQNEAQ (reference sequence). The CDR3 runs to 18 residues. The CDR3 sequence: CASSPLDRPEWNTDTQYF. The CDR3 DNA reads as TGTGCCAGCAGCCCCCTGGACCGCCCTGAGTGGAACACAGATACGCAGTATTTT.

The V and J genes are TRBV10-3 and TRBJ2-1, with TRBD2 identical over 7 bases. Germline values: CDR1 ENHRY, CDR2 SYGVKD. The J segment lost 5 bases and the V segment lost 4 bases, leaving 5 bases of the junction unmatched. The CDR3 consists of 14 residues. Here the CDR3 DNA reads TGTGCCATCAGTGCTAGCGGAAATGACAATGAGCAGTTCTTC. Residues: CAISASGNDNEQFF.

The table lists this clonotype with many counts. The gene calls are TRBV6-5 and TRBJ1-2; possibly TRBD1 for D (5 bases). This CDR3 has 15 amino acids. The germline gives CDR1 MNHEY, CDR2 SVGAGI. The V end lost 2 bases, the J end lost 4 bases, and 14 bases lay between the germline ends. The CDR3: CASSYVSGLGYGYTF. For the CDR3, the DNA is TGTGCCAGCAGTTACGTCTCGGGGCTAGGCTATGGCTACACCTTC.

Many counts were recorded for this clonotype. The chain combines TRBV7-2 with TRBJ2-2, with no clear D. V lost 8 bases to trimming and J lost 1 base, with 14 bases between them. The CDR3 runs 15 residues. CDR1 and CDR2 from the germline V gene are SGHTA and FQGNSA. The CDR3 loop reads CASRRPGMNTGELFF. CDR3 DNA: TGTGCCAGCCGCAGGCCGGGTATGAACACCGGGGAGCTGTTTTTT. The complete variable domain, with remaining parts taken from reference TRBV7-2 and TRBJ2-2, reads GAGVSQSPSNKVTEKGKDVELRCDPISGHTALYWYRQSLGQGLEFLIYFQGNSAPDKSGLPSDRFSAERTGGSVSTLTIQRTQQEDSAVYLCASRRPGMNTGELFFGEGSRLTVL.

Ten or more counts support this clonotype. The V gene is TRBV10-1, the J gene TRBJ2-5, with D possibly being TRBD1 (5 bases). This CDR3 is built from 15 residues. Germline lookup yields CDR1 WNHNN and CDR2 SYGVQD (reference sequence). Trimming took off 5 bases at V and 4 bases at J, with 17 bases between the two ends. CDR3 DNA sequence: TGCGCCAGCAGTCAAGGACACCCTGCCCTAGAGACCCAGTACTTC. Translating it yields CASSQGHPALETQYF.

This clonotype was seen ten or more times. CDR3: CASRGTSGTFQFF. As DNA, the CDR3 is TGTGCCAGCCGCGGGACTAGCGGGACTTTTCAGTTCTTC. This rearrangement joins TRBV12-3 or TRBV12-4 to TRBJ2-1; TRBD2 matches at 13 bases. The CDR3 loop spans 13 amino acids. The J segment lost 13 bases and the V segment lost 8 bases, leaving 8 bases of the junction unmatched.

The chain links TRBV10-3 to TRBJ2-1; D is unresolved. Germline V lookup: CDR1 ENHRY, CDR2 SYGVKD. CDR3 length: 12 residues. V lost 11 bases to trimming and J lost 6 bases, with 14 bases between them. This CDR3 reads CASTTLGNEQFF. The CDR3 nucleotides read TGTGCCTCCACTACGCTAGGCAATGAGCAGTTCTTC.

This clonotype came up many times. The CDR3 DNA reads as TGTGCCTGGTCCAAGAAACCTGGGACTGAAGCTTTCTTT. This gives the protein CAWSKKPGTEAFF. This chain links TRBV30 with TRBJ1-1, with D unresolved. The V and J ends lost 5 bases and 5 bases respectively, with 15 bases between them. There are 13 residues in the CDR3. Germline V lookup: CDR1 GTSNPN, CDR2 SVGIG (reference sequence).

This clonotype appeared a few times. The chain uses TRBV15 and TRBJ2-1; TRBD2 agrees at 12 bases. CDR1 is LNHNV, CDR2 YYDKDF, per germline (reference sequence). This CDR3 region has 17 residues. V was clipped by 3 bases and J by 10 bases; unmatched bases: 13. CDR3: CATSSPDPWTSGNEQFF. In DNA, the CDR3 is TGTGCCACCAGCAGCCCCGATCCTTGGACTAGCGGGAACGAGCAGTTCTTC.

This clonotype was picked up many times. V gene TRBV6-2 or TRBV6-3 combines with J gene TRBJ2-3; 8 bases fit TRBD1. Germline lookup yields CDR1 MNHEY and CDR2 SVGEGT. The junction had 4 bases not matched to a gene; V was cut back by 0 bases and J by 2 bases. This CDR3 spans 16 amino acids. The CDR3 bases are TGTGCCAGCAGTTACTCGTGGACAGGGAACACAGATACGCAGTATTTT. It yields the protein CASSYSWTGNTDTQYF.

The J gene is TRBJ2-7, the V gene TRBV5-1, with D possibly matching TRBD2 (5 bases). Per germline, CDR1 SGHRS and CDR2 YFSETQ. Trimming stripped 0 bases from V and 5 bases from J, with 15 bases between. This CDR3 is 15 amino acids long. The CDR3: CASSLELGSIDEQYF. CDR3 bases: TGCGCCAGCAGCTTGGAGTTAGGGAGTATAGACGAGCAGTACTTC.

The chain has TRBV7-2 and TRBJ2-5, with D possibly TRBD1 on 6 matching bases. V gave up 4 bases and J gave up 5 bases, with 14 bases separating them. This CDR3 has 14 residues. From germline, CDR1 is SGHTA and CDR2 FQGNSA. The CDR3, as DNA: TGTGCCAGCAGCTCCCTAGGGGGATTTGAGACCCAGTACTTC. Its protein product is CASSSLGGFETQYF. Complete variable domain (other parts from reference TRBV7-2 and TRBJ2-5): GAGVSQSPSNKVTEKGKDVELRCDPISGHTALYWYRQSLGQGLEFLIYFQGNSAPDKSGLPSDRFSAERTGGSVSTLTIQRTQQEDSAVYLCASSSLGGFETQYFGPGTRLLVL.

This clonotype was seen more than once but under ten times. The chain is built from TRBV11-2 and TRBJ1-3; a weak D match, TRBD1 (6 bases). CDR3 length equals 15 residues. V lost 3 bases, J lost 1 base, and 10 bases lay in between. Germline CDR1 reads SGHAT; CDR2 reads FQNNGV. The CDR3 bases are TGTGCCAGCAGCTTTCAGGGGTCGTCTGGAAACACCATATATTTT. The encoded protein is CASSFQGSSGNTIYF.